The 15 T cell receptor beta chains below all came from one sample that was sequenced in a study of blood T cell repertoires in COVID-19. Libraries were prepared by immunoSEQ multiplex PCR; TCRdb keeps only in-frame clonotypes and omits some of them. The sample consists of over 200,000 clones, just under 90% of them appearing once. Sequencing was performed on peripheral blood. These receptors were collected from a man between 25 and 39 years old with COVID-19, enrolled during active disease.

This clone was seen only a few times. This chain connects TRBV5-5 to TRBJ1-5; a weak D match, TRBD1 (6 bases). Trimming pared 2 bases from V and 1 base from J, leaving 13 bases between. From germline, CDR1 is SGHKS and CDR2 YYEKEE (reference sequence). This CDR3 is built from 16 residues. The CDR3 here is CASSFYYRVSNQPQHF. For the CDR3, the DNA is TGTGCCAGCAGCTTCTATTACAGGGTCAGCAATCAGCCCCAGCATTTT.

The chain is built from TRBV4-3 and TRBJ2-2, with TRBD1 matching 9 bases. The CDR3 length is 14 residues. The V segment lost 6 bases and the J segment 5 bases; nucleotides outside the gene matches: 4. Germline assignment: CDR1 LGHNA and CDR2 YSLEER. The CDR3 DNA sequence: TGCGCCAGCAGGTCACAGGGGGCGACCGGGGAGCTGTTTTTT. Protein sequence: CASRSQGATGELFF.

This clone was seen a few times. V is TRBV19 and J is TRBJ1-5, with 7 nucleotides matching TRBD1. The trim removed 4 bases at V and 2 bases at J, leaving 14 bases unmatched. Germline values: CDR1 LNHDA, CDR2 SQIVND (reference sequence). The CDR3 loop spans 18 amino acids. The CDR3 DNA follows: TGTGCCAGTAGTAGAAGTTGGGTTGTAGGGGGCGGCAATCAGCCCCAGCATTTT. This sequence encodes CASSRSWVVGGGNQPQHF. Filled out from reference TRBV19 and TRBJ1-5, the complete variable domain reads DGGITQSPKYLFRKEGQNVTLSCEQNLNHDAMYWYRQDPGQGLRLIYYSQIVNDFQKGDIAEGYSVSREKKESFPLTVTSAQKNPTAFYLCASSRSWVVGGGNQPQHFGDGTRLSIL.

There are a few counts of this clone. The chain carries TRBV28 and TRBJ1-2; D possibly corresponds to TRBD1 (6 bases). The CDR3 contains 15 residues. Germline V gene sequence: CDR1 MDHEN, CDR2 SYDVKM. Trimming left V 5 bases short and J 4 bases short, with 17 bases between. CDR3 DNA sequence: TGTGCCAGCAGTCCCTCGGGCGGGGGGCTCTATGGCTACACCTTC. Protein product: CASSPSGGGLYGYTF.

The chain combines TRBV29-1 with TRBJ1-1; TRBD1 matches 9 bases. Unmatched junction bases numbered 7, after V lost 4 bases and J lost 4 bases. Germline assignment: CDR1 SQVTM and CDR2 ANQGSEA. The length of the CDR3 is 14 residues. The CDR3 reads CSVVLQGALTEAFF. The CDR3 region has the DNA TGCAGCGTTGTTTTACAGGGGGCACTCACTGAAGCTTTCTTT. Full variable domain (remainder filled in from reference TRBV29-1 and TRBJ1-1): SAVISQKPSRDICQRGTSLTIQCQVDSQVTMMFWYRQQPGQSLTLIATANQGSEATYESGFVIDKFPISRPNLTFSTLTVSNMSPEDSSIYLCSVVLQGALTEAFFGQGTRLTVV.

This sequence joins TRBV18 and TRBJ1-2; 9 bases line up with TRBD1. The CDR3 has 17 amino acids. The ends lost 1 base at V and 0 bases at J; junction bases unmatched: 6. Germline V gene lookup returns CDR1 KGHSH and CDR2 LQKENI. The CDR3, as DNA: TGTGCCAGCTCACCACGGGACAGGGTGGGAGCTAACTATGGCTACACCTTC. Encoded protein: CASSPRDRVGANYGYTF.

The V and J genes are TRBV28 and TRBJ1-2; 7 bases fit TRBD1. In germline, CDR1 is MDHEN, CDR2 SYDVKM. V lost 3 bases to trimming and J lost 8 bases; unmatched junction nucleotides: 9. The CDR3 covers 14 residues. CDR3 sequence (DNA): TGTGCCAGCAGTTTCCTACAGGGGAGCAGGGGCTACACCTTC. Its protein is CASSFLQGSRGYTF.

The DNA for the CDR3 is TGTGCCAGCTCACCGGAGGGGTCCCCAAAGTACGAGCAGTACTTC. It translates to CASSPEGSPKYEQYF. The chain joins TRBV18 to TRBJ2-7; possible D gene TRBD2, 6 bases. The V end was cut by 3 bases, the J end by 4 bases, with 16 bases between. The germline V gene encodes CDR1 KGHSH and CDR2 LQKENI. The CDR3 spans 15 residues.

The chain couples TRBV24-1 to TRBJ2-2, with D perhaps TRBD2 (5 bases). V shed 7 bases and J shed 4 bases, with 18 bases lying between them. The CDR3 has 16 amino acids. The germline V gene has CDR1 KGHDR and CDR2 SFDVKD. CDR3: CATSSLRVSGTGELFF. In nucleotides, the CDR3 is TGTGCCACCAGCTCCCTGAGGGTCTCGGGCACCGGGGAGCTGTTTTTT.

The V call is TRBV7-3, the J call TRBJ1-3; D perhaps matches TRBD1 (5 bases). The CDR3 has 12 residues. The ends were cut back, 5 bases at V and 4 bases at J, with 6 bases in the middle. CDR1 SGHTA and CDR2 FQGTGA come from the germline V gene. The CDR3: CASSPGGNTIYF. The CDR3 bases are TGTGCCAGCAGCCCAGGGGGAAACACCATATATTTT.

The rearrangement uses TRBV27 and TRBJ2-4, with 11 bases fitting TRBD1. Germline V gene lookup returns CDR1 MNHEY and CDR2 SMNVEV (reference sequence). Unmatched junction bases numbered 7, after V lost 4 bases and J lost 8 bases. This CDR3 comprises 15 residues. The CDR3 reads CASSSRTGGEDIQYF. The CDR3 nucleotides are TGTGCCAGCAGTTCCCGGACAGGGGGCGAGGACATTCAGTACTTC.

This chain connects TRBV5-5 to TRBJ1-2, with 9 bases identical to TRBD1. The length of the CDR3 is 13 residues. Germline-derived CDR1 and CDR2 are SGHKS and YYEKEE (reference sequence). Losses at the gene ends were 3 bases for V and 3 bases for J; bases not matched to a gene: 0. The CDR3 sequence is CASSWDRDYGYTF. In DNA form, the CDR3 reads TGTGCCAGCAGCTGGGACAGGGACTATGGCTACACCTTC.

CDR3 sequence reads: CASSLVGAAGNTIYF. In DNA form, the CDR3 reads TGCGCCAGCAGCTTGGTTGGGGCCGCTGGAAACACCATATATTTT. The chain links TRBV5-1 to TRBJ1-3; possibly TRBD1 for D (5 bases). Germline CDR1 SGHRS, CDR2 YFSETQ. The CDR3 is 15 residues long. V was cut by 0 bases and J by 2 bases, with 9 bases left in between. The complete variable domain, with remaining parts taken from reference TRBV5-1 and TRBJ1-3, reads KAGVTQTPRYLIKTRGQQVTLSCSPISGHRSVSWYQQTPGQGLQFLFEYFSETQRNKGNFPGRFSGRQFSNSRSEMNVSTLELGDSALYLCASSLVGAAGNTIYFGEGSWLTVV.

The CDR3: CASSRRTSGSQTGELFF. The CDR3 region has the DNA TGTGCCAGCAGCAGAAGGACTAGCGGGAGTCAAACCGGGGAGCTGTTTTTT. V is TRBV9 and J is TRBJ2-2; 13 nucleotides line up with TRBD2. CDR1 is SGDLS and CDR2 is YYNGEE in the germline V gene. The CDR3 runs 17 residues. V dropped 4 bases and J dropped 5; count of bases not matched to a gene: 8.

V and J are TRBV24-1 and TRBJ2-1; 7 bases align to TRBD1. J lost 8 bases, V lost 4 bases, and 4 bases had no gene match. Germline lookup yields CDR1 KGHDR and CDR2 SFDVKD. This CDR3 is built from 13 residues. The CDR3 DNA follows: TGTGCCACCAGTGACGAAACAGGGGATGAGCAGTTCTTC. This encodes CATSDETGDEQFF.